This T cell receptor beta chain was sequenced for a study of breast tumors, draining lymph nodes, adjacent tissues. The CDR3 runs 18 residues. Germline CDR1 SGHDT, CDR2 YYEEEE. The V end lost 1 base, the J end lost 1 base, and 19 bases lay between the germline ends. TCRdb fed the multiplex PCR reads into MiXCR, producing one record per CDR3 protein. The sample includes under 20,000 distinct CDR3 sequences, approximately 42% of them seen just once. This clonotype was observed a handful of times. A much larger clone is a single base away; this may be a read error. Sequencing was done on a sample of breast tumor tissue. This rearrangement joins TRBV5-6 to TRBJ2-3; D might be TRBD2 (6 bases). The sequence came from a female donor with breast cancer. Some clones in this sample may be carry-over from other donors' samples. In nucleotides, the CDR3 is TGTGCCAGCAGCTTGTTCTGGGCCGGGAGTGCTGGCACAGATACGCAGTATTTT. Residues: CASSLFWAGSAGTDTQYF.